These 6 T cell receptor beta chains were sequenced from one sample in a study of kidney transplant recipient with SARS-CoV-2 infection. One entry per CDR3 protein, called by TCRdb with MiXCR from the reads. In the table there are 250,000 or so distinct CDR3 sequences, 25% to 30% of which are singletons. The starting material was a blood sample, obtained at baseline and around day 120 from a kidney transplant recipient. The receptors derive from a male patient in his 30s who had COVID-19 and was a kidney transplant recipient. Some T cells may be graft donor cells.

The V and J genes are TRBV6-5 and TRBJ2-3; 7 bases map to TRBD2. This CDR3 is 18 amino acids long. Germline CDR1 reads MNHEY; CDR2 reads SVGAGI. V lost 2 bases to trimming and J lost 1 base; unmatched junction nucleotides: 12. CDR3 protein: CASSYRGEGRYGTDTQYF. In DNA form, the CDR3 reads TGTGCCAGCAGTTACCGCGGGGAGGGCAGATACGGCACAGATACGCAGTATTTT.

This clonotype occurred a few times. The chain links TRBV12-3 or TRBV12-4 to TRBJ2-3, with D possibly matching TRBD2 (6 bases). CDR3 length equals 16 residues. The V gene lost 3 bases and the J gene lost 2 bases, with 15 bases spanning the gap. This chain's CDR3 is CASSFWDSTPTDTQYF. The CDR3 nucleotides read TGTGCCAGCAGTTTTTGGGACTCGACGCCCACAGATACGCAGTATTTT.

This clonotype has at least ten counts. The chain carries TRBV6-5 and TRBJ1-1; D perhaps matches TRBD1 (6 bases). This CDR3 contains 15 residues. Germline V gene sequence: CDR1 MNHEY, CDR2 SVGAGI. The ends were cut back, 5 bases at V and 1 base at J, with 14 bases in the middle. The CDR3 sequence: CASSTHRAPNTEAFF. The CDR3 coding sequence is TGTGCCAGCAGTACTCACAGGGCACCGAACACTGAAGCTTTCTTT.

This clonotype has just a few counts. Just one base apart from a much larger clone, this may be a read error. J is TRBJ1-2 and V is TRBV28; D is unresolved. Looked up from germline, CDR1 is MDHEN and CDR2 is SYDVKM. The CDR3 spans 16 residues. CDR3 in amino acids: CASSFLLVGVNYDYTF. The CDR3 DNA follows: TGTGCCAGCAGTTTCTTATTGGTGGGAGTTAACTATGACTACACCTTC.

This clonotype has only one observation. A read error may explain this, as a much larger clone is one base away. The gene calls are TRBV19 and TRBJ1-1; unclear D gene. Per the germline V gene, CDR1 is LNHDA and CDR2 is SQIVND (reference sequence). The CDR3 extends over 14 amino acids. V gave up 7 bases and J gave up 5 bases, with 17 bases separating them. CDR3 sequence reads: CASNEVGGRTEAFF. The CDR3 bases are TGTGCCAGTAATGAAGTGGGAGGAAGAACTGAAGCTTTCTTT. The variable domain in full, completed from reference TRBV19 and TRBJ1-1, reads DGGITQSPKYLFRKEGQNVTLSCEQNLNHDAMYWYRQDPGQGLRLIYYSQIVNDFQKGDIAEGYSVSREKKESFPLTVTSAQKNPTAFYLCASNEVGGRTEAFFGQGTRLTVV.

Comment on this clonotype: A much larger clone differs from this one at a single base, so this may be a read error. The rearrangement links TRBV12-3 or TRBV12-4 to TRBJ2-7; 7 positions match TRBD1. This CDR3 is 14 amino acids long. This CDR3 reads CASTVDRESYGQYF. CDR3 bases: TGTGCCAGCACCGTCGACAGGGAAAGCTACGGGCAGTACTTC.